These T cell receptor beta chains were read from a single sample in a study of cytomegalovirus exposure and HLA in healthy donors. Clones were read by immunoSEQ multiplex PCR, and TCRdb kept only the in-frame ones, dropping some. The sample yields about 110,000 clones, around 75% seen once. The specimen was PBMCs. Receptor source: a male donor in good health and CMV-seropositive. CDR3s include the opening cysteine and the closing phenylalanine or tryptophan. The order of the fields is V gene, clone size, J gene, D gene, CDR3 protein, CDR3 DNA. D genes are given only for firm matches. Clone size, where shown, is once, few, many, or a class for clones that have expanded.

TRBV7-8,-,TRBJ2-5,-,CASSMQGPRETQYF,TGTGCCAGCAGCATGCAGGGTCCCAGGGAGACCCAGTACTTC
TRBV4-3,-,TRBJ1-2,TRBD1,CASSQGGQGAAHGYPF,TGCGCCAGCAGCCAGGGGGGACAGGGGGCGGCTCACGGCTACCCCTTC
TRBV15,-,TRBJ2-7,TRBD1,CATSGPKLRTGGASYEQYF,TGTGCCACCAGCGGACCAAAACTTAGGACAGGGGGGGCTTCCTACGAGCAGTACTTC
TRBV7-9,-,TRBJ2-7,TRBD1,CASSFVGTGGSEQYF,TGTGCCAGCAGCTTTGTGGGGACAGGGGGCTCCGAGCAGTACTTC
TRBV11-2,-,TRBJ2-7,-,CASSPLATSSYEQYF,TGTGCCAGCAGTCCTCTCGCGACATCCTCCTACGAGCAGTACTTC
TRBV4-3,-,TRBJ2-3,TRBD2,CASSQEGLAGGLKTTDTQYF,TGCGCCAGCAGCCAAGAGGGCCTAGCGGGGGGCCTGAAGACCACAGATACGCAGTATTTT
TRBV5-1,few,TRBJ2-2,TRBD1,CASRGTGGAPTGELFF,TGCGCCAGCAGGGGGACAGGGGGCGCCCCCACCGGGGAGCTGTTTTTT
TRBV6-1,-,TRBJ2-1,TRBD2,CASRGLVPYNEQFF,TGTGCCAGCAGGGGACTAGTACCCTACAATGAGCAGTTCTTC
TRBV27,-,TRBJ2-7,-,CASSSIRTTLEQYF,TGTGCCAGCAGTTCCATTCGGACTACGCTCGAGCAGTACTTC
TRBV2,-,TRBJ2-7,-,CASSTYEQYF,TGTGCCAGCAGTACTTACGAGCAGTACTTC
TRBV29-1,-,TRBJ2-7,-,CSVRGTDTYEQYF,TGCAGCGTGAGGGGGACCGATACCTACGAGCAGTACTTC
TRBV5-4,-,TRBJ2-5,-,CASGFDSSETQYF,TGTGCCAGCGGCTTTGACAGTTCCGAGACCCAGTACTTC
TRBV7-8,-,TRBJ2-7,-,CASSFRGDEQYF,TGTGCCAGCAGCTTCAGGGGTGACGAGCAGTACTTC
TRBV4-3,-,TRBJ1-2,TRBD1,CASSPQGASGYGYTF,TGCGCCAGCAGCCCTCAGGGGGCGAGCGGCTATGGCTACACCTTC
TRBV7-9,-,TRBJ2-5,TRBD2,CASSLFLAGGETQYF,TGTGCCAGCAGCTTATTTCTAGCGGGAGGGGAGACCCAGTACTTC
TRBV28,-,TRBJ2-7,TRBD2,CANPSRPSGVYEQYF,TGTGCCAACCCCAGCCGGCCTAGCGGGGTATACGAGCAGTACTTC
TRBV7-2,-,TRBJ2-2,-,CASSFANTGELFF,TGTGCCAGCAGCTTCGCGAACACCGGGGAGCTGTTTTTT
TRBV27,-,TRBJ2-1,TRBD2,CASTPGLAGGFGQFF,TGTGCCAGCACCCCGGGACTAGCGGGCGGGTTCGGGCAGTTCTTC
TRBV5-1,few,TRBJ2-1,-,CASSLSGSGLAYNEQFF,TGCGCCAGCAGCTTGTCTGGTAGCGGACTCGCCTACAATGAGCAGTTCTTC
TRBV7-9,-,TRBJ2-7,-,CASSPRSSIDYYEQYF,TGTGCCAGCAGCCCGCGATCGTCTATTGACTACTACGAGCAGTACTTC
TRBV4-2,-,TRBJ2-7,-,CASSQDSVQYF,TGTGCCAGCAGCCAAGACAGCGTGCAGTACTTC
TRBV19,-,TRBJ1-1,-,CASSIQAKAFF,TGTGCCAGTAGTATTCAGGCGAAGGCTTTCTTT
TRBV28,-,TRBJ1-1,-,CASSLRGAEAFF,TGTGCCAGCAGTTTACGGGGGGCTGAAGCTTTCTTT
TRBV18,once,TRBJ2-6,-,CASSPTSGTGGANVLTF,TGTGCCAGCTCACCAACCTCGGGAACGGGTGGGGCCAACGTCCTGACTTTC
TRBV5-4,-,TRBJ1-3,TRBD1,CASSLGTGALGNTIYF,TGTGCCAGCAGCTTGGGGACAGGGGCCCTGGGAAACACCATATATTTT
TRBV5-1,-,TRBJ2-6,-,CASSEGDHLSGANVLTF,TGCGCCAGCAGCGAAGGGGATCACCTCTCTGGGGCCAACGTCCTGACTTTC
TRBV28,-,TRBJ2-7,-,CASSSIYEQYF,TGTGCCAGCAGTTCTATTTACGAGCAGTACTTC
TRBV19,-,TRBJ2-4,TRBD1,CASSLRGTGGIIQYF,TGTGCCAGTAGTCTCCGGGGGACAGGGGGTATCATTCAGTACTTC
TRBV7-3,once,TRBJ2-1,TRBD2,CASSLRSAGGLDYNEQFF,TGTGCCAGCAGCTTAAGGAGCGCGGGGGGGCTTGACTACAATGAGCAGTTCTTC
TRBV18,-,TRBJ2-7,TRBD2,CASSPRAGEVYEQYF,TGTGCCAGCTCACCACGGGCGGGAGAAGTATACGAGCAGTACTTC
TRBV15,few,TRBJ2-2,-,CATSRGGGELFF,TGTGCCACCAGCAGAGGAGGCGGGGAGCTGTTTTTT
TRBV15,-,TRBJ1-5,-,CATSRDLTGLNQPQHF,TGTGCCACCAGCAGAGATTTGACAGGCTTAAATCAGCCCCAGCATTTT
TRBV30,-,TRBJ2-1,TRBD2,CAWSSGSVTEQFF,TGTGCCTGGAGTAGCGGGAGCGTGACGGAGCAGTTCTTC
TRBV5-6,-,TRBJ1-5,TRBD1,CASSFRDSSYNQPQHF,TGTGCCAGCAGCTTCCGGGACAGCTCATACAATCAGCCCCAGCATTTT
TRBV29-1,-,TRBJ2-3,-,CSAEPGINTDTQYF,TGCAGCGCTGAACCGGGGATTAACACAGATACGCAGTATTTT
TRBV7-9,-,TRBJ1-5,-,CASINRSNQPQHF,TGTGCCAGCATCAATAGAAGCAATCAGCCCCAGCATTTT